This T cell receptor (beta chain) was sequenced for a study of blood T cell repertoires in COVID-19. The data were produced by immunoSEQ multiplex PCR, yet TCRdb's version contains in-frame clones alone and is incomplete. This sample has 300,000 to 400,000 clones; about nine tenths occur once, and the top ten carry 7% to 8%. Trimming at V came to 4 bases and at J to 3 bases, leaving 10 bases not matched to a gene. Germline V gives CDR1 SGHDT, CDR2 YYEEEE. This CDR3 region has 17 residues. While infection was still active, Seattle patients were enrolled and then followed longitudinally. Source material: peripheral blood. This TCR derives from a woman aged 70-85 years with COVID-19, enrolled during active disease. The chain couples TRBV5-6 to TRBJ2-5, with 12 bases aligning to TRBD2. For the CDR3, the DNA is TGTGCCAGCAGCAGCCCTACTAGCGGGGGGCCCAAAGAGACCCAGTACTTC. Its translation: CASSSPTSGGPKETQYF.